This T cell receptor (beta chain) derives from a study of T cell changes during pregnancy in multiple sclerosis. The assay was immunoSEQ multiplex PCR, and TCRdb's table has in-frame clones only and misses some. Of over 100,000 clones detected, about 90% appear once; the ten largest clones hold about 1.5%. The CDR3 is 12 amino acids. The V end was cut by 4 bases, the J end by 3 bases, with 7 bases between. Germline values: CDR1 WNHNN, CDR2 SYGVQD (reference sequence). The sample consisted of peripheral blood, taken in the third trimester of pregnancy. The receptor comes from a female donor with multiple sclerosis, enrolled in a pregnancy study. The chain has TRBV10-1 and TRBJ2-7, with D uncertain. The CDR3 coding sequence is TGCGCCAGCAGTGTCCCACTCTACGAGCAGTACTTC. Protein product: CASSVPLYEQYF.